The clone carrying this T cell receptor (beta chain) was seen repeatedly, ten times or more. Germline CDR1 is SGHTA and CDR2 is FQGNSA. Germline trimming cut 0 bases from V and 3 bases from J; bases unmatched to any gene: 7. CDR3 length: 16 amino acids. This specimen comes from a study of T-cell reconstitution after alpha-beta-depleted transplantation in children. Preparation of the TCRbeta library was carried out with unique molecular identifiers. TCRdb re-called the PCR reads through MiXCR, storing one row per CDR3 protein. The table records 120,000 or so distinct CDR3 sequences, about a tenth of them present only once.

The gene calls are TRBV7-2 and TRBJ2-7; 8 bases are a match to TRBD1. The TCR comes from a human donor who donated a stem cell graft to a child with acute lymphoblastic leukemia. The source material was PBMCs from the stem cell graft donor, sampled from the stem cell graft. The CDR3 protein is CASSLAGTGGNYEQYF. For the CDR3, the DNA is TGTGCCAGCAGCTTAGCCGGGACAGGTGGAAACTACGAGCAGTACTTC.